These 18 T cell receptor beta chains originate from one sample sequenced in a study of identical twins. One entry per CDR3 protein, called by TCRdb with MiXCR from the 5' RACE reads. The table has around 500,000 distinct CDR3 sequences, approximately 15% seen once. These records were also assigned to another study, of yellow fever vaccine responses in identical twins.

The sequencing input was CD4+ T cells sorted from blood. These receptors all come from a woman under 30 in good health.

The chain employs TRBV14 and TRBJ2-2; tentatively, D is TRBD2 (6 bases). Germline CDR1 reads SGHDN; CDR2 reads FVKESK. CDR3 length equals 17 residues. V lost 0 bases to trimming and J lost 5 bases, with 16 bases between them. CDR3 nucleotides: TGTGCCAGCAGCCAAGACAGGGACTGGAGGAAGACCGGGGAGCTGTTTTTT. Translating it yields CASSQDRDWRKTGELFF.

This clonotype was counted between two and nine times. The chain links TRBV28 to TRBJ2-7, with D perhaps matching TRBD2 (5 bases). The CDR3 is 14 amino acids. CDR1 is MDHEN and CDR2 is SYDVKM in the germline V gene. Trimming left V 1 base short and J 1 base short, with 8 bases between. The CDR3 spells CASSLFRGSYEQYF. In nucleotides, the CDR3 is TGTGCCAGCAGTTTATTTCGGGGTTCCTACGAGCAGTACTTC.

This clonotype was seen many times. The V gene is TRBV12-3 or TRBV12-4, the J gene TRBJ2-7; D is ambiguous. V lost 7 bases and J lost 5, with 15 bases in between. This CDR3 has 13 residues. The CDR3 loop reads CASTIALGNEQYF. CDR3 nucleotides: TGTGCCAGCACCATAGCCCTAGGGAACGAGCAGTACTTC.

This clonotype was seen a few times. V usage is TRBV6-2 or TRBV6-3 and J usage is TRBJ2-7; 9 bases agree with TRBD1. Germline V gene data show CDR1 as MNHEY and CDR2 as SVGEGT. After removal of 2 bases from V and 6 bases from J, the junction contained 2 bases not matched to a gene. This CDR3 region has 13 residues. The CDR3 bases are TGTGCCAGCAGTTACCGGACAGGGGCCGAGCAGTACTTC. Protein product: CASSYRTGAEQYF.

The CDR3 loop reads CASSYKLVGPNTGELFF. CDR3 DNA: TGTGCCAGCAGTTACAAACTCGTGGGCCCGAACACCGGGGAGCTGTTTTTT. The rearrangement links TRBV6-2 or TRBV6-3 to TRBJ2-2; D unresolved. V was clipped by 2 bases and J by 0 bases, with 13 bases between them. CDR1 and CDR2 (germline): MNHEY, SVGEGT. The CDR3 covers 17 residues.

Written as DNA, the CDR3 is TGTGCCAGCAGCCGGACAGGGGGCTTCTACGAGCAGTACTTC. Translated: CASSRTGGFYEQYF. The chain is built from TRBV7-8 and TRBJ2-7; 11 nucleotides align to TRBD1. The CDR3 runs to 14 residues. The V segment lost 5 bases and the J segment 3 bases; nucleotides outside the gene matches: 3. Germline CDR1 and CDR2: SGHVS and FQNEAQ. The whole variable domain, remainder taken from reference TRBV7-8 and TRBJ2-7, is GAGVSQSPRYKVAKRGQDVALRCDPISGHVSLFWYQQALGQGPEFLTYFQNEAQLDKSGLPSDRFFAERPEGSVSTLKIQRTQQEDSAVYLCASSRTGGFYEQYFGPGTRLTVT.

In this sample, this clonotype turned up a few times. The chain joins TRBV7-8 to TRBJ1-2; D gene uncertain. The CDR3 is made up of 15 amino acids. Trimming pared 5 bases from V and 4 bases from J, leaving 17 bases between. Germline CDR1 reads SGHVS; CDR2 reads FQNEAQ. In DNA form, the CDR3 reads TGTGCCAGCAGCCCTCAGGTGCTTCTTGCCTATGGCTACACCTTC. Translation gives CASSPQVLLAYGYTF.

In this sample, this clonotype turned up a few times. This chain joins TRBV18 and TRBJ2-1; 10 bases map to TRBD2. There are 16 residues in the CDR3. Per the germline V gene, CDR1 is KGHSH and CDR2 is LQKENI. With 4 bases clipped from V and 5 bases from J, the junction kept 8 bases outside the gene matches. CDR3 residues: CASSRDLAGVNNEQFF. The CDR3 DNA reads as TGTGCCAGCTCACGAGACCTAGCGGGAGTAAACAATGAGCAGTTCTTC.

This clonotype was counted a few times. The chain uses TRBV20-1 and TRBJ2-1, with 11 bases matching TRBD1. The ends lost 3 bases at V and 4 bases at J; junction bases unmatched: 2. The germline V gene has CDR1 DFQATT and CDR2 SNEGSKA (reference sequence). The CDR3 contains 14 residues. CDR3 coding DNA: TGCAGTGCTAGTGGGACAGGGGGGTACAATGAGCAGTTCTTC. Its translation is CSASGTGGYNEQFF.

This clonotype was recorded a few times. The CDR3 bases are TGTGCCAGCAGCATTGAAGCGGGGCCGAACTACGAGCAGTACTTC. This sequence encodes CASSIEAGPNYEQYF. The chain joins TRBV6-4 to TRBJ2-7; 7 bases match TRBD2. CDR1 and CDR2 (germline): MRHNA, SNTAGT. The CDR3 runs 15 residues. V shed 6 bases and J 3 bases; nucleotides not matched to a gene: 11.

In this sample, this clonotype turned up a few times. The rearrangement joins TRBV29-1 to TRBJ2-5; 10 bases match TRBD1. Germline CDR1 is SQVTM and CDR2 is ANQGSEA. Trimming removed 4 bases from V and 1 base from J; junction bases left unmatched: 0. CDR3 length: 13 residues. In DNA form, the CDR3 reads TGCAGCGTTGGACAGGGGGCCCAAGAGACCCAGTACTTC. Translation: CSVGQGAQETQYF.

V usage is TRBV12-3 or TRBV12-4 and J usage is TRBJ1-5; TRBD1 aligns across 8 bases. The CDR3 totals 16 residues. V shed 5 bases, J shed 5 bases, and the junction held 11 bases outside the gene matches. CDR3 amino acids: CASSPTRGRGHQPQHF. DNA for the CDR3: TGTGCCAGCAGTCCTACCAGGGGGCGCGGGCATCAGCCCCAGCATTTT.

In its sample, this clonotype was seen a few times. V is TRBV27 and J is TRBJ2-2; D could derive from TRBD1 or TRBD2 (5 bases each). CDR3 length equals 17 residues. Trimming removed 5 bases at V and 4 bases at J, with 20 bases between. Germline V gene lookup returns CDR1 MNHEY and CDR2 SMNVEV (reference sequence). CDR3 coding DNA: TGTGCCAGCAGTCACGCCGGGACCCTCGTTGGCACCGGGGAGCTGTTTTTT. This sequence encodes CASSHAGTLVGTGELFF.

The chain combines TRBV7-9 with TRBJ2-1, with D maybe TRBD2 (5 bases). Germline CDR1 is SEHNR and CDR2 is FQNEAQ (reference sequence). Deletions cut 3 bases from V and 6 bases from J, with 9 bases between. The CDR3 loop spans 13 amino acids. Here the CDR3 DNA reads TGTGCCAGCAGCTTTACAGCGGCCAATGAGCAGTTCTTC. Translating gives CASSFTAANEQFF. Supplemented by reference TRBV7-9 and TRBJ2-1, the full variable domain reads DTGVSQNPRHKITKRGQNVTFRCDPISEHNRLYWYRQTLGQGPEFLTYFQNEAQLEKSRLLSDRFSAERPKGSFSTLEIQRTEQGDSAMYLCASSFTAANEQFFGPGTRLTVL.

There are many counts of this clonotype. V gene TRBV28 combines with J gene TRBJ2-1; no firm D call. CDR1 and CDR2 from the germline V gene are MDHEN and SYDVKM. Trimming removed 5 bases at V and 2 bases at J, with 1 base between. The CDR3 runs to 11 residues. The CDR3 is CASSAYNEQFF. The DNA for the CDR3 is TGTGCCAGCAGTGCCTACAATGAGCAGTTCTTC.

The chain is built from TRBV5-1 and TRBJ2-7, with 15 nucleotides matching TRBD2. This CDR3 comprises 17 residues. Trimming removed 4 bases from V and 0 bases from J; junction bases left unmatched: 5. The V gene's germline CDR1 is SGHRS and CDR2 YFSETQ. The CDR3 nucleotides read TGCGCCAGCAGCGCGGGACTAGCGGGGGGAAGCTCCTACGAGCAGTACTTC. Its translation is CASSAGLAGGSSYEQYF.

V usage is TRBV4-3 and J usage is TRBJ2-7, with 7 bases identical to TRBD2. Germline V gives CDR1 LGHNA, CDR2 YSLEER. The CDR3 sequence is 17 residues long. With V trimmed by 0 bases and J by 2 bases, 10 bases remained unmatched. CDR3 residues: CASSQDVGVGLAYEQYF. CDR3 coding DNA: TGCGCCAGCAGCCAAGATGTGGGTGTTGGACTAGCCTACGAGCAGTACTTC.

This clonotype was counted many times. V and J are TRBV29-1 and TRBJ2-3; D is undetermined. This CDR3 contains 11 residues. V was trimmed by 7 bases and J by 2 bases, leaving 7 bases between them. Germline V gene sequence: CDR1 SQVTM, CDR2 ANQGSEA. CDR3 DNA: TGCAGCGCCACCCTCACAGATACGCAGTATTTT. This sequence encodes CSATLTDTQYF.